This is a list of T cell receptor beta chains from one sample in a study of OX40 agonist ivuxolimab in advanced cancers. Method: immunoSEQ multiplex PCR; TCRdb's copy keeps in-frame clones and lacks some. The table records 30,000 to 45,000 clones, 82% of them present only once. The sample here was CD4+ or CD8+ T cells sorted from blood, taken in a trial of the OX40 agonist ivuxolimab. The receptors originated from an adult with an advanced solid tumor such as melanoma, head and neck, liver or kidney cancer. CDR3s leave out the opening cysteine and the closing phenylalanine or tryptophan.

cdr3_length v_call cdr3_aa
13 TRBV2 ASSDRQITTTEAF
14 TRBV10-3 AISESFAGGGDTQY
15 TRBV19 ASSISLSSGGINEQF
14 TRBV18 ASSPMKLTAAYEQY
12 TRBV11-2 ASSPPGGATEAF
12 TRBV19 ASSIAGSGQPQH
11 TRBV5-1 ASSRSGNEKLF
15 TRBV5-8 ASSPRLAGAFYNEQF
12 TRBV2 ASWTGDWVQPQH
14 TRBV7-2 ASRIGGRQYNSPLH
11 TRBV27 ASSLGQWEKLF
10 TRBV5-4 ASSLVGLEAF
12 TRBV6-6 ASSYLTGDLEQY
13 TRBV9 ASSGGQGPFYEQY
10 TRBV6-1 ASTPGVRGYT
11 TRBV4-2 ASSQGTTDTQY
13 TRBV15 ATSISGGVWNGYT
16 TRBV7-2 ASSLAPSSGGNYNEQF
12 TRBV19 ASSMGTGVSPLH
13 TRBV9 ASSAIHGANYGYT
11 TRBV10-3 AISYRGSYGYT
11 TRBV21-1 ASPQGGNTEAF
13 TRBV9 ASSYSLGPGETQY
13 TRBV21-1 ASSKEGLAGGEQY
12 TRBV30 AWSVWTGADTQY
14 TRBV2 ASSERGLGLWSGYT
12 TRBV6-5 ASSRLEKENGYT
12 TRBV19 ASSIPAGTLEAF
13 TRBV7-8 ASSPRRATGGGYT
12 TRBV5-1 ASSTGQHTGELF
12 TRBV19 ASSISGVGETQY
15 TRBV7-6 ASSLSLVGQGVEAQY
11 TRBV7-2 ASSSDLGETQY
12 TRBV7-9 ASSSTGSNQPQH
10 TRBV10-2 ASSRGLETQY
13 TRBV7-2 ASSLNGGATDTQY
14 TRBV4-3 ASSQDIAGGADTQY
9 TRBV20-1 SASLWVEQY
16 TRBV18 ASSPGQGGAKPRSPLH
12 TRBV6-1 ASSEGRTQETQY
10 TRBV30 AWSGGGYGYT
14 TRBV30 AWSVKGGRVEVEQY
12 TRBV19 ASSNLDSFYGYT